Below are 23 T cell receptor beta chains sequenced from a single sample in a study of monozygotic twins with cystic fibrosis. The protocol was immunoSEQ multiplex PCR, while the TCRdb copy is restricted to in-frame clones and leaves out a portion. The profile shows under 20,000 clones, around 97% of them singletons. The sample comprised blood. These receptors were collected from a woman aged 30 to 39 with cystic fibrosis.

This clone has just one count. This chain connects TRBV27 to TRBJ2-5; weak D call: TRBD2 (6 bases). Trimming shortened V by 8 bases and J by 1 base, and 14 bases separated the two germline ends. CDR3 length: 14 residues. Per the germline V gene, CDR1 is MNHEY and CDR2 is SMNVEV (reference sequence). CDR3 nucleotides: TGTGCCAGCCCGACGGGACTGATCCAAGAGACCCAGTACTTC. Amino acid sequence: CASPTGLIQETQYF.

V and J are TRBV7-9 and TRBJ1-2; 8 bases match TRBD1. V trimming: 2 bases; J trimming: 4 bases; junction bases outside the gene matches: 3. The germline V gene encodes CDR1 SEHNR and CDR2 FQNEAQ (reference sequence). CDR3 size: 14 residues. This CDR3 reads CASSLSDRVYGYTF. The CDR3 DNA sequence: TGTGCCAGCAGCTTATCGGACAGGGTCTATGGCTACACCTTC.

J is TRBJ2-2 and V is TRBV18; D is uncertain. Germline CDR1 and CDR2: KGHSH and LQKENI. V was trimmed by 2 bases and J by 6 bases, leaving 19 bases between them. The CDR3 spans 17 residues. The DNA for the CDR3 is TGTGCCAGCTCACCATATGCGGCAGGCGGATTTCCCGGGGAGCTGTTTTTT. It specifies CASSPYAAGGFPGELFF.

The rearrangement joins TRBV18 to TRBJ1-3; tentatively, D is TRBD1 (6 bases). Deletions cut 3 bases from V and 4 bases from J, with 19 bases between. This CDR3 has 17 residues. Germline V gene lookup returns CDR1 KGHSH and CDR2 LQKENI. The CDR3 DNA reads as TGTGCCAGCTCACCCCGGGCACCAGACAGGTCCGGAAACACCATATATTTT. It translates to CASSPRAPDRSGNTIYF.

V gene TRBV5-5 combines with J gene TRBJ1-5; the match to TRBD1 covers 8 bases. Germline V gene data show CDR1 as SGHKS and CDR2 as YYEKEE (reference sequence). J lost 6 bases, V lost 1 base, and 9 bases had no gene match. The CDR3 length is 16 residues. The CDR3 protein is CASSLWQGARGQPQHF. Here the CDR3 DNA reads TGTGCCAGCAGCTTGTGGCAGGGGGCGCGTGGTCAGCCCCAGCATTTT.

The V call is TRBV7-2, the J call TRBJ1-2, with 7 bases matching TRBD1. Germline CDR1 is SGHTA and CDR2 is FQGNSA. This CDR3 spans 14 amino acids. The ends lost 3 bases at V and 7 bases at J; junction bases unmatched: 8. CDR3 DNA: TGTGCCAGCAGCTTCCCACAGGGGTCGAGTGGCTACACCTTC. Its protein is CASSFPQGSSGYTF.

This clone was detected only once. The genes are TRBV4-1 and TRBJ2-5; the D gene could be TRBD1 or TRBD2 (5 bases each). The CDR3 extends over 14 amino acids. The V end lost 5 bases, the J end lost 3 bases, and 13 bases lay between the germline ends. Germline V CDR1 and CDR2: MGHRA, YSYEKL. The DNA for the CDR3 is TGCGCCAGCAGCTCCGGGACCAACAAAGAGACCCAGTACTTC. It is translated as CASSSGTNKETQYF.

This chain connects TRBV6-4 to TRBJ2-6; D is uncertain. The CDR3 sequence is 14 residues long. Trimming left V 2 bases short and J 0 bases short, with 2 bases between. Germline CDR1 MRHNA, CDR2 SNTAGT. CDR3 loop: CASSDNSGANVLTF. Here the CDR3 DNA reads TGTGCCAGCAGTGACAACTCTGGGGCCAACGTCCTGACTTTC.

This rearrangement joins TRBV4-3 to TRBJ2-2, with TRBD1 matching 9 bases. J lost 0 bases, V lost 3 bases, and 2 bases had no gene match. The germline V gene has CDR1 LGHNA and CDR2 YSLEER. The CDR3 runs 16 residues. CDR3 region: CASSQGQGANTGELFF. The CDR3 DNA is TGCGCCAGCAGCCAGGGACAGGGCGCGAACACCGGGGAGCTGTTTTTT.

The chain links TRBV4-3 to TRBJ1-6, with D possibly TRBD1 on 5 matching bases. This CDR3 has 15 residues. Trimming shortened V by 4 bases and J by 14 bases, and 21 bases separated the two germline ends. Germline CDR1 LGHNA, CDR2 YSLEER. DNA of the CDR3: TGCGCCAGCAGCCCCCGACGGGGGTTACAAGGTACCCTCCACTTT. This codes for CASSPRRGLQGTLHF.

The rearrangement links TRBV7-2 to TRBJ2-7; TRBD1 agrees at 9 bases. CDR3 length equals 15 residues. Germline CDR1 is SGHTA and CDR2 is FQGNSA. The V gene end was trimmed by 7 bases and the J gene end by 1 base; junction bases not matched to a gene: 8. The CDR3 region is CASTQQGAASYEQYF. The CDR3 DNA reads TGTGCCAGCACTCAACAGGGGGCCGCTTCCTACGAGCAGTACTTC.

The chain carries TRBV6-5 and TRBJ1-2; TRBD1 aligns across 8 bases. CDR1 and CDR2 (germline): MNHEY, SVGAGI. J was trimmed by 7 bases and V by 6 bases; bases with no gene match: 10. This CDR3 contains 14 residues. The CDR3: CASSPPETGAGYTF. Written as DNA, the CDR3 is TGTGCCAGCAGCCCCCCCGAGACAGGGGCTGGCTACACCTTC.

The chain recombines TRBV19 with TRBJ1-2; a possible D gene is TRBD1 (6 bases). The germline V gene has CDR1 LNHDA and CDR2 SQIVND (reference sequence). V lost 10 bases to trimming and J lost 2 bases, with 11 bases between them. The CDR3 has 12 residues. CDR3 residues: CATKGGNYGYTF. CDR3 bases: TGTGCCACCAAGGGGGGGAACTATGGCTACACCTTC.

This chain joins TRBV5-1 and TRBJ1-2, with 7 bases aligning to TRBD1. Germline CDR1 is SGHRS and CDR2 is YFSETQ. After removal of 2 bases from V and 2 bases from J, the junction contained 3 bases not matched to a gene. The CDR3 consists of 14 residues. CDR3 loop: CASSLMDRNYGYTF. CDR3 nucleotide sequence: TGCGCCAGCAGCTTAATGGACAGGAACTATGGCTACACCTTC.

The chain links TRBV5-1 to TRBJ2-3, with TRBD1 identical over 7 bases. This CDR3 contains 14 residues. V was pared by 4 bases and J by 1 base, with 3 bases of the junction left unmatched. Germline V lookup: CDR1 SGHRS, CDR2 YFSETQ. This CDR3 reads CASSDGQGTDTQYF. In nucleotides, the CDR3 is TGCGCCAGCAGCGACGGACAGGGCACAGATACGCAGTATTTT.

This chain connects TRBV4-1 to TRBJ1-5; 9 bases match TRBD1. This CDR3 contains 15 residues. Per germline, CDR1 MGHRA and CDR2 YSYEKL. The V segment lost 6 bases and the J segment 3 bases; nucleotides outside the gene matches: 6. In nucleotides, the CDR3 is TGCGCCAGCAGGCCGACAGGGGGTCTCAATCAGCCCCAGCATTTT. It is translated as CASRPTGGLNQPQHF.

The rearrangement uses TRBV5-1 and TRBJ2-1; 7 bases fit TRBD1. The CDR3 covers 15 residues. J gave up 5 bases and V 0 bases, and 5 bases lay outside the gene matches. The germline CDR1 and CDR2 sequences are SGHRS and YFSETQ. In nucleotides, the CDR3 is TGCGCCAGCAGCTTGGTGGGGACAGACCACAATGAGCAGTTCTTC. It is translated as CASSLVGTDHNEQFF.

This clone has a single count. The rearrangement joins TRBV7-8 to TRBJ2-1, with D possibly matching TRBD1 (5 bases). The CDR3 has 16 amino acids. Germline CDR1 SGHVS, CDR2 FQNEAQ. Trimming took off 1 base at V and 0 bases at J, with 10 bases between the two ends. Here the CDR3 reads CASSLVGASSYNEQFF. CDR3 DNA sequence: TGTGCCAGCAGCTTAGTAGGGGCGAGCTCCTACAATGAGCAGTTCTTC.

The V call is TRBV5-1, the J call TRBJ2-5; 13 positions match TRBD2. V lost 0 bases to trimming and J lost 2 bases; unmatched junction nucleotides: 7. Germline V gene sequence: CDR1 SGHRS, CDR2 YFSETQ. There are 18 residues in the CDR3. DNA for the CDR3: TGCGCCAGCAGCTTGGCCCGGACTAGCGGGGGCTATCAAGAGACCCAGTACTTC. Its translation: CASSLARTSGGYQETQYF.

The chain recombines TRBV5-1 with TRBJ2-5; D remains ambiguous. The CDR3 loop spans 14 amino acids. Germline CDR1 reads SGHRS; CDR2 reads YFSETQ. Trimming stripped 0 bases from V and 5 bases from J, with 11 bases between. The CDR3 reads CASSLEPAQETQYF. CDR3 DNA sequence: TGCGCCAGCAGCTTGGAACCCGCCCAGGAGACCCAGTACTTC.

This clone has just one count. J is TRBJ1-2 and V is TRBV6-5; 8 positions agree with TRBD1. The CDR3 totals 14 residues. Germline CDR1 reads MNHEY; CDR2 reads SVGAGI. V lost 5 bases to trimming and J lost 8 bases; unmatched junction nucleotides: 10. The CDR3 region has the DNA TGTGCCAGCAGTCTCCCAGGGACAGGAGGGGGCTACACCTTC. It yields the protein CASSLPGTGGGYTF.

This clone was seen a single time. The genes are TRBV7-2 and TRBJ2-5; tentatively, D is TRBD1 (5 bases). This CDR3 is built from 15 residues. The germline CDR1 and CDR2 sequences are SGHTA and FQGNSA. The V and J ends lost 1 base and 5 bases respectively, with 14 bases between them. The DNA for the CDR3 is TGTGCCAGCAGCTTAGATGGTACAGGCAGGGAGACCCAGTACTTC. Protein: CASSLDGTGRETQYF.

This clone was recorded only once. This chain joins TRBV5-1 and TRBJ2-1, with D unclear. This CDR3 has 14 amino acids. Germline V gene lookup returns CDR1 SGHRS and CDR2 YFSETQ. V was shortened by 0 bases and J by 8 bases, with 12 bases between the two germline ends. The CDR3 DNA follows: TGCGCCAGCAGCTTGGCCCCTCACAAGGATGAGCAGTTCTTC. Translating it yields CASSLAPHKDEQFF.